The present T cell receptor (beta chain) was sequenced within a study of T-cell reconstitution after alpha-beta-depleted transplantation in children. Study-level results: Elevated TCRbeta diversity at day 60 was traced, in some patients, to surviving recipient T cells and thymic progenitors.

V lost 0 bases, J lost 0 bases, and 9 bases lay in between. The CDR3 totals 16 residues. Germline V gene lookup returns CDR1 SGDLS and CDR2 YYNGEE. In the case of this clonotype: What it recognizes is unknown.

The TCRbeta library incorporated unique molecular identifiers. TCRdb analysed the PCR reads with MiXCR anew, one entry per CDR3 protein. This sample carries about a million distinct CDR3 sequences, roughly 29% of them seen once, and the ten largest clones take approximately 30%. V and J are TRBV9 and TRBJ2-2; D remains unclear. The sequence was obtained from a boy younger than two who had a stem cell transplant for SCID, so the T cells may come from the graft donor. Here the sequenced sample was PBMCs, mostly from graft donor cells, taken 360 days after TCRalphabeta/CD19-depleted stem cell transplant. The DNA for the CDR3 is TGTGCCAGCAGCGTAGTTGCAGGTCCGAACACCGGGGAGCTGTTTTTT. This sequence encodes CASSVVAGPNTGELFF.